The rows below give T cell receptor beta chains drawn from one sample of a study of cytomegalovirus exposure and HLA in healthy donors. Libraries were prepared by immunoSEQ multiplex PCR; TCRdb keeps only in-frame clonotypes and omits some of them. The data show 100,000 to 150,000 clones, about 80% seen once. Sequencing input: PBMCs. Source of these receptors: a woman aged 45-65 years in good health and CMV-seronegative. Each CDR3 is given without its conserved first and last residue. Fields, in order: V gene, J gene, D gene, CDR3 protein. The D gene is left open where the match is weak.

TRBV5-1	TRBJ2-7	-	ASSLSPGGIKY
TRBV9	TRBJ2-1	TRBD2	ASSAPGTSGYNEQF
TRBV14	TRBJ1-2	-	ASSQVRGPGYGYT
TRBV4-3	TRBJ1-1	-	ASSQGRQGIEAF
TRBV19	TRBJ1-2	-	ASMEIKGYGYT
TRBV5-4	TRBJ1-1	TRBD1	ASSPRQGAGTEAF
TRBV7-2	TRBJ2-3	-	ASSLAPYTDTQY
TRBV30	TRBJ2-5	-	AWSEFGASTGEQY
TRBV5-5	TRBJ2-5	TRBD2	ASSSGLAQETQY
TRBV13	TRBJ2-1	TRBD2	ASSSDGLAGGQYNEQF
TRBV7-8	TRBJ1-5	-	ASSLAQGRGQPQH
TRBV12-2	TRBJ2-5	-	ASRLGLRGETQY
TRBV5-4	TRBJ2-5	TRBD1	ASSPRQGQGETQY
TRBV9	TRBJ2-1	-	ASSEAGPDEQF
TRBV28	TRBJ1-5	-	ASSRDTNSNQPQH
TRBV28	TRBJ1-4	TRBD1	ASSRTGGSNEKLF
TRBV27	TRBJ2-1	TRBD1	ASSFLSGGQGSYNEQF
TRBV27	TRBJ2-2	TRBD1	ASSLKGAVTGELF
TRBV6-6	TRBJ2-1	-	ASSLRGEQF
TRBV28	TRBJ2-5	TRBD2	ASSFSRGGRAIQETQY
TRBV7-6	TRBJ1-3	-	ASSLGSGLRSGNTIY
TRBV6-1	TRBJ1-5	TRBD1	ASSEGTGVGGQPQH
TRBV30	TRBJ1-1	TRBD1	AWSRTGYDTEAF
TRBV7-3	TRBJ2-4	TRBD1	ASSPGTGNIQY
TRBV10-2	TRBJ2-2	-	ASSGVREAGELF
TRBV28	TRBJ2-3	-	ASSLGGDTDTQY
TRBV4-3	TRBJ2-7	TRBD2	ASSQEQFGLAGSSYEQY
TRBV7-8	TRBJ2-1	-	ASSLATTLFNEQF
TRBV6-1	TRBJ2-3	TRBD1	ASSAGTGGGNTQY
TRBV6-5	TRBJ2-1	TRBD2	ASSYWGGSSYNEQF
TRBV9	TRBJ1-1	-	ASSTSPQVRDCL
TRBV4-2	TRBJ2-7	TRBD2	ASSQEVRLAGVGYEQY
TRBV4-2	-	-	ASSQDRGILGNYEQY
TRBV28	TRBJ1-5	TRBD1	ASSLMGGVGTADSLNQPQH
TRBV19	TRBJ1-2	-	ASSSGTLAVRRGYT
TRBV30	TRBJ1-5	TRBD1	AWSVDRVGQPQH
TRBV6-4	TRBJ1-1	-	ASSDGTTNTEAF
TRBV6-5	TRBJ2-7	-	ASSYYGGPAYEQY
TRBV9	TRBJ2-3	TRBD2	ASSVALGLAGLSTDTQY
TRBV29-1	TRBJ2-3	-	SVGLDRSTDTQY
TRBV7-8	TRBJ2-2	TRBD2	ASSLAGTSGNTGELF
TRBV5-6	TRBJ1-4	-	ASSSKTRAAGKLF
TRBV6-5	TRBJ1-2	-	ASSYSTRGYGYT
TRBV5-1	TRBJ2-1	TRBD2	ASSGSAGVAYNEQF
TRBV11-2	TRBJ2-1	-	ASSLGREYHNEQF
TRBV27	TRBJ1-1	-	ASSLSWGHTEAF
TRBV7-6	TRBJ2-5	-	ASSLTTGIETQY
TRBV28	TRBJ1-5	TRBD1	ASSLDRGNSNQPQH
TRBV6-5	TRBJ1-2	-	ASSSLAGGSYGYT
TRBV4-2	TRBJ1-1	-	ASSQASGADTEAF
TRBV10-2	TRBJ1-5	TRBD1	ASSEATGRRGNQPQH
TRBV6-6	TRBJ2-3	TRBD1	ASSPDRAAFGTQY
TRBV11-2	TRBJ1-1	-	ATSGRVGEAF
TRBV5-1	TRBJ2-7	-	ASSLKGNTYEQY
TRBV19	TRBJ1-2	TRBD1	ASSIDRQGGLGYT
TRBV14	TRBJ1-1	-	ASSQVIPTGNTEAF
TRBV9	TRBJ1-1	TRBD1	ASTIGDSDTEAF
TRBV2	TRBJ1-2	-	ASSEAADGYT
TRBV9	TRBJ2-1	TRBD2	ASSVGLAGVEQF
TRBV5-6	TRBJ2-1	TRBD1	ASRYPGQGIGYNEQF